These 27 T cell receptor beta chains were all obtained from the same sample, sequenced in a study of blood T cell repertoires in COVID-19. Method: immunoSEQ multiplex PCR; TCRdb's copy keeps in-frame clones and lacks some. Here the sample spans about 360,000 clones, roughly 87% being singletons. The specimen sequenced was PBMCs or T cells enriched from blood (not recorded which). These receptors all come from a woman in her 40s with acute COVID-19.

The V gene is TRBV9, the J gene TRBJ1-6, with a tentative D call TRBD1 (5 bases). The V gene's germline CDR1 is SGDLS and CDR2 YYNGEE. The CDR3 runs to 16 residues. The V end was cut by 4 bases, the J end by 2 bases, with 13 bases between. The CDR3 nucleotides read TGTGCCAGCAGCTCCGGCACAGGAACCTATAATTCACCCCTCCACTTT. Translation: CASSSGTGTYNSPLHF.

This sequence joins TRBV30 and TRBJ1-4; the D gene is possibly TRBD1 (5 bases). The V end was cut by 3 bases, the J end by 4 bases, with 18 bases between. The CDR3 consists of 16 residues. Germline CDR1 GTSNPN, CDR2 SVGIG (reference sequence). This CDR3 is CAWRPGLSAGNEKLFF. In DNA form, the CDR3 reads TGTGCCTGGAGGCCGGGACTTTCAGCCGGTAATGAAAAACTGTTTTTT.

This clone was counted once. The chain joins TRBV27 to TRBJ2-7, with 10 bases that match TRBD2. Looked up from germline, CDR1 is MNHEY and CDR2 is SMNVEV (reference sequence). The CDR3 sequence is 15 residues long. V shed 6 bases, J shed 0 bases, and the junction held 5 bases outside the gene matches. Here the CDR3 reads CASRLAGGFSYEQYF. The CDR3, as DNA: TGTGCCAGCAGATTAGCGGGGGGATTCTCCTACGAGCAGTACTTC.

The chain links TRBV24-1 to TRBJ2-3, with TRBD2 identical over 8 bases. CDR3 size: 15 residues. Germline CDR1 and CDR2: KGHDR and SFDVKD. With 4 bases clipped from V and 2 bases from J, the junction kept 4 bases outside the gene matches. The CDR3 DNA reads TGTGCCACCAGTGACCCCGGGGGGGCCACAGATACGCAGTATTTT. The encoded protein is CATSDPGGATDTQYF.

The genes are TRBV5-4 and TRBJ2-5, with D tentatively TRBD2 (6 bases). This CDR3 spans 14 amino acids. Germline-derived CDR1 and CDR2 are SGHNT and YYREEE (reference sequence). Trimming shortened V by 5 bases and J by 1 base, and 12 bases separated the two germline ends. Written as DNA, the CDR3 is TGTGCCAGCAGTCGCCGGGACTCCCAAGAGACCCAGTACTTC. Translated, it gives CASSRRDSQETQYF.

Here the CDR3 reads CASSSDRVGTEAFF. As DNA, the CDR3 is TGCGCCAGCAGCTCGGACAGGGTGGGAACTGAAGCTTTCTTT. J is TRBJ1-1 and V is TRBV5-1; 8 bases align to TRBD1. With V trimmed by 3 bases and J by 5 bases, 6 bases remained unmatched. CDR1 is SGHRS and CDR2 is YFSETQ in the germline V gene. The CDR3 loop spans 14 amino acids. Drawing the rest from reference TRBV5-1 and TRBJ1-1, the complete variable domain is KAGVTQTPRYLIKTRGQQVTLSCSPISGHRSVSWYQQTPGQGLQFLFEYFSETQRNKGNFPGRFSGRQFSNSRSEMNVSTLELGDSALYLCASSSDRVGTEAFFGQGTRLTVV.

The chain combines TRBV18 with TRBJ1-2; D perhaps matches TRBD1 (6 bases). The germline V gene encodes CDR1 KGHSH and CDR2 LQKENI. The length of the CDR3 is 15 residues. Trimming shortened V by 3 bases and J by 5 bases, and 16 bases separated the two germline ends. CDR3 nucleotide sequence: TGTGCCAGCTCACCTAGAGGGGGAGTAGAATATGGCTACACCTTC. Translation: CASSPRGGVEYGYTF.

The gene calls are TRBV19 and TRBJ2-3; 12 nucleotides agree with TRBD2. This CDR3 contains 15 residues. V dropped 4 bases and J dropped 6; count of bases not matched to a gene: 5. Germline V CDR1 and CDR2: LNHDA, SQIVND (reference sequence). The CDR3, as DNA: TGTGCCAGTAGTAGACTAGCGGGGGCCCGGGATACGCAGTATTTT. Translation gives CASSRLAGARDTQYF.

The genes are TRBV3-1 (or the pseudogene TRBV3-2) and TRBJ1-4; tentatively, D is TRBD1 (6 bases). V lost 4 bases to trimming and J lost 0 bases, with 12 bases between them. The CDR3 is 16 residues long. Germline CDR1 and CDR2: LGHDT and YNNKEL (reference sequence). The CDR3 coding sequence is TGTGCCAGCAGCCTCGGACAGACTGCAACTAATGAAAAACTGTTTTTT. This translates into CASSLGQTATNEKLFF.

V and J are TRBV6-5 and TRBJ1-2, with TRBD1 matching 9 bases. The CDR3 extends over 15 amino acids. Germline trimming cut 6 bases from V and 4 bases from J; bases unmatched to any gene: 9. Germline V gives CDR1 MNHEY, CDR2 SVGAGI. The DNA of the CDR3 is TGTGCCAGCAGAGGGGGACAGGGCTCTTTCTATGGCTACACCTTC. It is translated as CASRGGQGSFYGYTF.

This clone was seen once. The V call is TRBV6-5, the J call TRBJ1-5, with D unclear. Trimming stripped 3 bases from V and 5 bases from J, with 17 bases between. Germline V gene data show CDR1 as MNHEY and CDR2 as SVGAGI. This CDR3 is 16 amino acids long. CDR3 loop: CASSYGGGRPYQPQHF. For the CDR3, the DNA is TGTGCCAGCAGTTATGGCGGAGGCAGGCCTTATCAGCCCCAGCATTTT.

This chain's CDR3 is CSVGTVPNQPQHF. The CDR3 nucleotides are TGCAGCGTAGGGACTGTCCCGAATCAGCCCCAGCATTTT. This chain joins TRBV29-1 and TRBJ1-5, with a tentative D call TRBD1 (5 bases). CDR3 length equals 13 residues. Deletions cut 6 bases from V and 4 bases from J, with 13 bases between. Germline lookup yields CDR1 SQVTM and CDR2 ANQGSEA.

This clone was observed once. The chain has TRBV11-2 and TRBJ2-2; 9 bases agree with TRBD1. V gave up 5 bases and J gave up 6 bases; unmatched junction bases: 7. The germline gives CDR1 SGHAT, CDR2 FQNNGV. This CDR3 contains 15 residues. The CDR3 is CASSRNRGRAGELFF. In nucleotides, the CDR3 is TGTGCCAGCAGCCGTAACAGGGGGCGGGCCGGGGAGCTGTTTTTT.

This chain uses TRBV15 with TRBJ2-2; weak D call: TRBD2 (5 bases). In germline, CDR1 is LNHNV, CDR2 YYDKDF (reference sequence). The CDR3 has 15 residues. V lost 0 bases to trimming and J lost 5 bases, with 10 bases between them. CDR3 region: CATSRDFAGTGELFF. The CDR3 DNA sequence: TGTGCCACCAGCAGAGATTTTGCGGGTACCGGGGAGCTGTTTTTT.

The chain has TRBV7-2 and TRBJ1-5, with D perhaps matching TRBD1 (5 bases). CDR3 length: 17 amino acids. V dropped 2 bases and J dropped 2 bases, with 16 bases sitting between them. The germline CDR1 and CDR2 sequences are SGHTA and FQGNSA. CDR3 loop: CASSLTPQGWGNQPQHF. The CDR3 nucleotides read TGTGCCAGCAGCTTAACCCCTCAGGGTTGGGGCAATCAGCCCCAGCATTTT.

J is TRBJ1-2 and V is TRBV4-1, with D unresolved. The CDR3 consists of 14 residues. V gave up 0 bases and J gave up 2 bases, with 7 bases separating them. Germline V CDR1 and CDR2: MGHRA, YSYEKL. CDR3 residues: CASSQDMGNYGYTF. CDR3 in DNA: TGCGCCAGCAGCCAAGATATGGGCAACTATGGCTACACCTTC.

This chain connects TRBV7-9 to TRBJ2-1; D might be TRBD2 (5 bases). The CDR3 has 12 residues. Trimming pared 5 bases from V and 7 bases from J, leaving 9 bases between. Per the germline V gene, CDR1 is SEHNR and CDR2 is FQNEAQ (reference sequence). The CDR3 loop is CASSPDSNEQFF. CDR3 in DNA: TGTGCCAGCAGCCCGGACTCAAATGAGCAGTTCTTC.

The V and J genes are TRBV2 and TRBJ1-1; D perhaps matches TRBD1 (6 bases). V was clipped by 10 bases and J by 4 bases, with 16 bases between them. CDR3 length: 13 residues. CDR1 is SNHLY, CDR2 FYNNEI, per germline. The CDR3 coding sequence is TGTGCCACATCTCAGGGGTTAGGCACTGAAGCTTTCTTT. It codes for CATSQGLGTEAFF.

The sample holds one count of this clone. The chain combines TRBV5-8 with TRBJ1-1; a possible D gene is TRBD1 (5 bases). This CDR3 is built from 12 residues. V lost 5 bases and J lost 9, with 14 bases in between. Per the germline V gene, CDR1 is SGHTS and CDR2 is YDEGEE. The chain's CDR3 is CASRPSGGKAFF. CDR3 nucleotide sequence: TGTGCCAGCAGACCCTCCGGGGGTAAAGCTTTCTTT.

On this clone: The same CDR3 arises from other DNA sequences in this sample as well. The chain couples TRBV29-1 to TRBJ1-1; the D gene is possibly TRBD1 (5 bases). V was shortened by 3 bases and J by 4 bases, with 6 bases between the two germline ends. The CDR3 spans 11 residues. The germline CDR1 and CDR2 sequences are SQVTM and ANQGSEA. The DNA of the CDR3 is TGCAGCGTTGATAGGGGCACTGAAGCTTTCTTT. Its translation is CSVDRGTEAFF.

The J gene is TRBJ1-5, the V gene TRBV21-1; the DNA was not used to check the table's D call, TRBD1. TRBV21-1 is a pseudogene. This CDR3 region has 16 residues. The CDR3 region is CASSKPTGDHNQPQHF. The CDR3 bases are TGTGCCAGCAGCAAACCGACAGGGGACCACAATCAGCCCCAGCATTTT.

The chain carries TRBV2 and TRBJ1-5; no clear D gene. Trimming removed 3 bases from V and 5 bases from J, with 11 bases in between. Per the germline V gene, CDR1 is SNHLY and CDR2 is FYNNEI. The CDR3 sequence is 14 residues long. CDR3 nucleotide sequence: TGTGCCAGCAGTGAGACGGGAGCCTATCAGCCCCAGCATTTT. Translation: CASSETGAYQPQHF.

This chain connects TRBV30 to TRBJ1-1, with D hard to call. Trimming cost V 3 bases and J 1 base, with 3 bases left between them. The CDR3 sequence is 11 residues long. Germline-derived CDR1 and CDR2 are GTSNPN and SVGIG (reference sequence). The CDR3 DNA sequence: TGTGCCTGGAGCCGGAACACTGAAGCTTTCTTT. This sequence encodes CAWSRNTEAFF.

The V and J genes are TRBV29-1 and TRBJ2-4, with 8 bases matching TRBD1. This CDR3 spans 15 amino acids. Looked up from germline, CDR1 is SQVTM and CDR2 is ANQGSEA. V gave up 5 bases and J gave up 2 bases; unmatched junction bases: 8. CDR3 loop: CSVRGQGGTKNIQYF. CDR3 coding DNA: TGCAGCGTTCGCGGACAGGGTGGAACCAAAAACATTCAGTACTTC.

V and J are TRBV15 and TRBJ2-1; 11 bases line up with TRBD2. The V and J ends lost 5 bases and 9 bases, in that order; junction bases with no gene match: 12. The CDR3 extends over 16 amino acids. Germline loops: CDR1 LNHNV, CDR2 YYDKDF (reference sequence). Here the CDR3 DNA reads TGTGCCACCAGCCGAAGACTAGCGGGGCCCTCGATTGAGCAGTTCTTC. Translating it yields CATSRRLAGPSIEQFF.

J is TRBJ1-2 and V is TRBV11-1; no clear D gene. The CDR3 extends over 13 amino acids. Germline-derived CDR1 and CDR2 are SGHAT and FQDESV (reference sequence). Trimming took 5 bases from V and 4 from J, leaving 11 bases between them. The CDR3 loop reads CASSPSRLYGYTF. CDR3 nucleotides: TGTGCCAGCAGCCCGTCCCGACTCTATGGCTACACCTTC.

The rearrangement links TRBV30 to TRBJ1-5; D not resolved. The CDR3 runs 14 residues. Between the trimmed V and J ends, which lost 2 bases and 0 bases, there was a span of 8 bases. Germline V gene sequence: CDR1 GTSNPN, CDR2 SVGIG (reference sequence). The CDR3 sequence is CAWSTQNSNQPQHF. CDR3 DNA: TGTGCCTGGAGTACACAAAATAGCAATCAGCCCCAGCATTTT. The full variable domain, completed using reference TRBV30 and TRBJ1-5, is SQTIHQWPATLVQPVGSPLSLECTVEGTSNPNLYWYRQAAGRGLQLLFYSVGIGQISSEVPQNLSASRPQDRQFILSSKKLLLSDSGFYLCAWSTQNSNQPQHFGDGTRLSIL.